This T cell receptor (beta chain) was observed in a study of T cell repertoires in ileal Crohn's disease. Overall study findings and caveats: Active smokers at surgery had more clonal expansions than non-smokers. High-frequency clones were more common in sorted CD8 than CD4 cells.

Using immunoSEQ multiplex PCR, the repertoire was profiled, and TCRdb retains in-frame clones only, with some absent. The sample lists a few thousand clones, less than 85% seen once, with around an eighth in the top ten. Germline CDR1 MNHEY, CDR2 SMNVEV (reference sequence). The CDR3 is made up of 15 amino acids. Trimming removed 4 bases at V and 1 base at J, with 14 bases between. This clone is large by share. Its antigen is unidentified. Other nucleotide sequences in the sample specify the same CDR3. The rearrangement joins TRBV27 to TRBJ2-7, with D perhaps matching TRBD2 (6 bases). The source is an adult with Crohn's disease. Sequencing was done on a sample of ileal tissue. The DNA of the CDR3 is TGTGCCAGCAGTTACTCGGGGGAAGGGTCCTACGAGCAGTACTTC. Translating gives CASSYSGEGSYEQYF.